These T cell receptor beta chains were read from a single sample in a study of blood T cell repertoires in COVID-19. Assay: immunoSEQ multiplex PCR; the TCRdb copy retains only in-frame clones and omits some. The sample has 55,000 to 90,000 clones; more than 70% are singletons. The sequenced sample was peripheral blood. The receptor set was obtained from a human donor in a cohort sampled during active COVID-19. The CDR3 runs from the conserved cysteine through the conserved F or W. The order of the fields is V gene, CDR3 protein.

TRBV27	CASRQGVSYNSPLHF
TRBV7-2	CASSSQSSYNEQFF
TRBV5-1	CASSWTGGKETQYF
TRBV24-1	CATSQGGKQYF
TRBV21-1	CASSTLGQREEPSSYEQYF
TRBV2	CASSGKQGVATNEKLFF
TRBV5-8	CASSLGRGSRTQYF
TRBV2	CASRGGQPNTGELFF
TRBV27	CASSLFARGGEQFF
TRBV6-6	CASSPLSIQGNTGNTIYF
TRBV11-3	CASSLGGGYTF
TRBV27	CASRRSGSSYNEQFF
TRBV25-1	CASRGTGEETQYF
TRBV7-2	CASSLTRQNTEAFF
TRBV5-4	CASSLQPTSTDTQYF
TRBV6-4	CASSDMTGRQPQHF
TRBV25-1	CASSEGGSQFF
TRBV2	CASRGLENTEAFF